Listed below are T cell receptor beta chains from one sample, sequenced in a study of cytomegalovirus exposure and HLA in healthy donors. Sequencing was performed with immunoSEQ multiplex PCR; in TCRdb, only in-frame clones are kept and a portion is missing. The repertoire holds under 200,000 clones, with roughly 80% as singletons. Sequences were obtained from PBMCs. These receptors originate from a woman between 18 and 29 years old in good health and CMV-seronegative. CDR3s include the opening cysteine and the closing phenylalanine or tryptophan.

j_call,v_call,cdr3_aa
TRBJ2-1,TRBV29-1,CSVEGLREQFF
.,TRBV2,CASSEAYGGAYEQYF
TRBJ1-5,TRBV7-9,CSSSTGQGELFQPQHF
TRBJ2-7,TRBV27,CASSLWGGLGYEQYF
TRBJ1-2,TRBV14,CASSRSITNYGYTF
TRBJ2-1,TRBV4-2,CASSDLTSGRGNEQFF
TRBJ1-1,TRBV7-9,CASSLNGLEAFF
TRBJ2-2,TRBV10-1,CASSVTATGELFF
TRBJ1-4,TRBV5-1,CASSLLGGGEKLFF
TRBJ1-4,TRBV2,CASSESLLREVF
TRBJ1-1,TRBV19,CASSMPGNTEAFF
TRBJ1-6,TRBV9,CASSHHPGSSYNSPLHF
TRBJ2-2,TRBV10-2,CASSEMGPQLGELFF
TRBJ2-7,TRBV7-2,CASSPAPRQGQVEQYF
TRBJ1-2,TRBV5-4,CASSPGQGNYGYTF
TRBJ2-7,TRBV27,CASSRGFGTINEQYF
TRBJ1-5,TRBV2,CASSVGQGFGNQPQHF
TRBJ2-2,TRBV6-1,CASSEGGINTGELFF
TRBJ2-2,TRBV9,CASSPAGGNTGELFF
TRBJ2-7,TRBV10-3,CAISGGQGEYEQYF
TRBJ1-2,TRBV6-5,CASSYEGGNYGYTF
TRBJ2-2,TRBV6-6,CASSSTSGGHTGELFF
TRBJ2-7,TRBV2,CASRSGTTYEQYF
TRBJ2-1,TRBV19,CASSIRASEYNEQFF
TRBJ2-6,TRBV18,CASSPIGQDGGSGANVLTF
TRBJ2-1,TRBV2,CASSEFWDRHEQFF
TRBJ1-2,TRBV20-1,CSADGYYGYTF
TRBJ1-2,TRBV2,CATGQAANYGYTF
TRBJ2-7,TRBV18,CASSPREGSDEQYF
TRBJ2-2,TRBV5-4,CASSWNRVGSTGELFF
TRBJ2-1,TRBV19,CASSIQPATSGSYNEQFF
TRBJ1-6,TRBV7-9,CASSHSRGDSPLHF
TRBJ1-1,TRBV6-5,CASSHRVMNTEAFF
.,TRBV29-1,CSVEGEQGAFYEQYF
TRBJ1-2,TRBV27,CASSLSGEGLYGYTF
TRBJ1-4,TRBV9,CASSVAGGTNEKLFF
TRBJ2-7,TRBV28,CAIGRGSYEQYF
TRBJ1-1,TRBV28,CASSSRPQGDTEAFF
TRBJ1-1,TRBV6-1,CASSQHPTGGTEAFF
TRBJ2-3,TRBV27,CASSSGLAGVDTQYF
TRBJ1-1,TRBV19,CASSISAGGGGTEAFF
TRBJ1-4,TRBV6-1,CASNYPGQSNEKLFF
TRBJ2-3,TRBV6-5,CASSYVGQARTDTQYF